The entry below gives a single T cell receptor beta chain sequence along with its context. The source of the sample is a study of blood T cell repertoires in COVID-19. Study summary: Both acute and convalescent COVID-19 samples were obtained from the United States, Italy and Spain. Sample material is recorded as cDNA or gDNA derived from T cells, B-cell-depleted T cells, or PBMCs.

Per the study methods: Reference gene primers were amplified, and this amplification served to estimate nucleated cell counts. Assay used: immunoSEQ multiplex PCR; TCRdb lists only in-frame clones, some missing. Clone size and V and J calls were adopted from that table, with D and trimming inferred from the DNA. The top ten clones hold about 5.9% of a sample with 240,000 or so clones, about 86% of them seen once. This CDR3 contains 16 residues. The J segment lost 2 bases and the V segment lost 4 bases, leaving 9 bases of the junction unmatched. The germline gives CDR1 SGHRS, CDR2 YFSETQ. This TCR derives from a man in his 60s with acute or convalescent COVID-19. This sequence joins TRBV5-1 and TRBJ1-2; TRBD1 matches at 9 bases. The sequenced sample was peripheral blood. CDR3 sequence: CASSANRGRGNYGYTF. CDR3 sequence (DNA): TGCGCCAGCAGCGCCAACAGGGGGCGCGGAAACTATGGCTACACCTTC.